This T cell receptor beta chain was recovered during a study of T-cell memory formation after mild COVID-19. Study at large: Across donors, TCR clusters were largely donor specific. Study results and caveats: There were some responding clones in pre-infection memory, which suggested that cross-reactive memory had joined. Clones that contracted clustered mainly in CM and EM if CD4+ and in EMRA if CD8+. A balance of CD4 and CD8 characterized clones contracting day 15 to 85, whereas later expanders leaned CD4+.

The germline V gene encodes CDR1 SQVTM and CDR2 ANQGSEA. Trimming took 3 bases from V and 2 from J; bases not matched to a gene: 5. The CDR3 length is 14 residues. This clonotype was detected a few times. Its antigen is still unknown. MiXCR was run by TCRdb on the 5' RACE reads, yielding one entry per CDR3 protein. The data contain around 250,000 distinct CDR3 sequences, about a sixth of them seen just once; the ten biggest clones take up 20% to 25%. The gene calls are TRBV29-1 and TRBJ2-5, with 8 positions matching TRBD2. Sequences were obtained from PBMCs or a T cell subset sorted from them (not recorded which). This TCR derives from a man aged 18 to 29 who had mild COVID-19 (a few samples of this study predate the infection). Cell type and time point are not known. The DNA of the CDR3 is TGCAGCGTTGATGGCCCTAGCGGGCAAGAGACCCAGTACTTC. Its translation is CSVDGPSGQETQYF.